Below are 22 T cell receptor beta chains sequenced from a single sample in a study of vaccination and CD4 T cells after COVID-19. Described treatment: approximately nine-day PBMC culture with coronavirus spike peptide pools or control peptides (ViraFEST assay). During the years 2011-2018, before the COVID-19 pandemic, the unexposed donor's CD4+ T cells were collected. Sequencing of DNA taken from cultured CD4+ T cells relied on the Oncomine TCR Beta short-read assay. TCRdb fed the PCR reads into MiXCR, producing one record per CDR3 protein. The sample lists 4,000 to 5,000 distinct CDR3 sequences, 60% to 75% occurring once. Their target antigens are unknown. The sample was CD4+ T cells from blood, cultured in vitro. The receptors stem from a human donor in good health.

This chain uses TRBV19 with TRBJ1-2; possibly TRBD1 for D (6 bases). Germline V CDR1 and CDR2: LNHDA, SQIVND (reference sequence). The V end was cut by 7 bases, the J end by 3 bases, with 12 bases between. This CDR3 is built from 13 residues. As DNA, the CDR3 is TGTGCCAGTACCAATGACAGGTACTATGGCTACACCTTC. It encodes CASTNDRYYGYTF.

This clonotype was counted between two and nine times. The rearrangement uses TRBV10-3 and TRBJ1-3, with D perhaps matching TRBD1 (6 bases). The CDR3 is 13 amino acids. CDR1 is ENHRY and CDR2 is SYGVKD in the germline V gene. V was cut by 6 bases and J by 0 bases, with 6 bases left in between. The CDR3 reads CAIRDSSGNTIYF. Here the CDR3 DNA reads TGTGCCATCAGGGACAGCTCTGGAAACACCATATATTTT.

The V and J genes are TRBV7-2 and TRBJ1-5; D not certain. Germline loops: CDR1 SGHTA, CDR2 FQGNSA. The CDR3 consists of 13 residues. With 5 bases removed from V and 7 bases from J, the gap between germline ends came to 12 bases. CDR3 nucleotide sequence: TGTGCCAGCAGCCCCTCATTTGGCCAGCCCCAGCATTTT. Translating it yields CASSPSFGQPQHF.

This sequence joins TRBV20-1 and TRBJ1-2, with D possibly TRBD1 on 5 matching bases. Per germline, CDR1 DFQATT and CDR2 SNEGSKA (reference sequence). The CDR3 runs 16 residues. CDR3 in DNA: TGCAGCGGATTCGGGGGTACCGGGACCTCCGATTATGGCTACACCTTC. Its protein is CSGFGGTGTSDYGYTF.

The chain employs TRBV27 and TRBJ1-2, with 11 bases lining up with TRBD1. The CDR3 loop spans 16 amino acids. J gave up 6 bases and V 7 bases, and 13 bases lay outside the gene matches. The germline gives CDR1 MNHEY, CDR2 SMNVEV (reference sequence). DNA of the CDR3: TGTGCCAGCAACGCTGCGTGGGACAGGGGGTTGAATGGCTACACCTTC. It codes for CASNAAWDRGLNGYTF.

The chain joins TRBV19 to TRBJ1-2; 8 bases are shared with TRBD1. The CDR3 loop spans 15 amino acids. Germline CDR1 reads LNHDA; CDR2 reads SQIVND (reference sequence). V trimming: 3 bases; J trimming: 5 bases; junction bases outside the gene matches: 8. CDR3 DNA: TGTGCCAGTAGTATCAGGGGGCCCTTAGGATATGGCTACACCTTC. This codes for CASSIRGPLGYGYTF.

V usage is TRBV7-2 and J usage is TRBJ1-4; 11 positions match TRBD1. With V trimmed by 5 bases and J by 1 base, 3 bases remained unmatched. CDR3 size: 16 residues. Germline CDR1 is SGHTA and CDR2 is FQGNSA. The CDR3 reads CASSLGQGGTNEKLFF. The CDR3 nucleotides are TGTGCCAGCAGCCTGGGACAGGGGGGAACTAATGAAAAACTGTTTTTT. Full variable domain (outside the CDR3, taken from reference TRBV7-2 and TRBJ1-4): GAGVSQSPSNKVTEKGKDVELRCDPISGHTALYWYRQSLGQGLEFLIYFQGNSAPDKSGLPSDRFSAERTGGSVSTLTIQRTQQEDSAVYLCASSLGQGGTNEKLFFGSGTQLSVL.

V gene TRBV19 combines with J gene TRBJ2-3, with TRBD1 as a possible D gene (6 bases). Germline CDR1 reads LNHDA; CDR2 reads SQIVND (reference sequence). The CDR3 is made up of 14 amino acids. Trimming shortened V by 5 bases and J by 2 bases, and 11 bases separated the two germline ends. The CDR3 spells CASSLGQYTDTQYF. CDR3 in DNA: TGTGCCAGTAGTCTAGGACAGTACACAGATACGCAGTATTTT.

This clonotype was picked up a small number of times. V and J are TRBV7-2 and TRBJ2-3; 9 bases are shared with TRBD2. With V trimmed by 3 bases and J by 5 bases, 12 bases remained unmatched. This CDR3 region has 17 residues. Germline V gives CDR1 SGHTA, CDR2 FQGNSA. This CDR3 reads CASSLSLGRGGRDTQYF. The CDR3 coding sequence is TGTGCCAGCAGCTTGTCCCTAGGGCGGGGGGGTAGAGATACGCAGTATTTT.

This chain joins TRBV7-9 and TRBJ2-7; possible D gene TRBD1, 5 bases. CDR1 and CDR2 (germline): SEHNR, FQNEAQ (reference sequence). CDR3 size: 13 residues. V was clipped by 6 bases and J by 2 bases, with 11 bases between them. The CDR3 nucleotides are TGTGCCAGCAGTAGGGGTAGTACCTACGAGCAGTACTTC. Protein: CASSRGSTYEQYF.

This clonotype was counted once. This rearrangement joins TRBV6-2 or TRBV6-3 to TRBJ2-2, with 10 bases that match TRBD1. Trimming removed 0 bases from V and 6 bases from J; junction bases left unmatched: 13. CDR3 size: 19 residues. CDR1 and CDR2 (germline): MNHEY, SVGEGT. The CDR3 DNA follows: TGTGCCAGCAGTTACTCGAGGCCCGGGACAGGGGATAAAGCCGGGGAGCTGTTTTTT. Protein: CASSYSRPGTGDKAGELFF.

CDR3 loop: CASSQGRKSYGYTF. CDR3 sequence (DNA): TGTGCCAGCAGCCAAGGCAGAAAGTCCTATGGCTACACCTTC. The chain has TRBV11-2 and TRBJ1-2; no firm D call. This CDR3 has 14 amino acids. The V end was cut by 5 bases, the J end by 4 bases, with 14 bases between. Germline V gene data show CDR1 as SGHAT and CDR2 as FQNNGV.

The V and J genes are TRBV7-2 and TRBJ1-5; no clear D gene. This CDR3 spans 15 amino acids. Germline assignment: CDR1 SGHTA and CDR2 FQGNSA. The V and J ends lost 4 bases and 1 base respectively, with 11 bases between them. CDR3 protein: CASSSTPGSNQPQHF. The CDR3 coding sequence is TGTGCCAGCAGCTCCACTCCGGGGAGCAATCAGCCCCAGCATTTT.

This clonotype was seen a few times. CDR3 DNA: TGTGCCACCGGGAGGGGAAACACCATATATTTT. This codes for CATGRGNTIYF. The chain is built from TRBV2 and TRBJ1-3; D is ambiguous. Germline V CDR1 and CDR2: SNHLY, FYNNEI. This CDR3 has 11 amino acids. The V and J ends lost 10 bases and 4 bases respectively, with 8 bases between them. The entire variable domain, with the rest obtained from reference TRBV2 and TRBJ1-3, is as follows: EPEVTQTPSHQVTQMGQEVILRCVPISNHLYFYWYRQILGQKVEFLVSFYNNEISEKSEIFDDQFSVERPDGSNFTLKIRSTKLEDSAMYFCATGRGNTIYFGEGSWLTVV.

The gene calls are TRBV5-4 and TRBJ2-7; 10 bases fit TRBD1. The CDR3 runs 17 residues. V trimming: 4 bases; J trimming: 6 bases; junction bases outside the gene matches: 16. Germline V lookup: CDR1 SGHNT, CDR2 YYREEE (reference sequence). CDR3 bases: TGTGCCAGCAGCGCGTCGCCCCCGGGACAGGGGATACGCGAGCAGTACTTC. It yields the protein CASSASPPGQGIREQYF.

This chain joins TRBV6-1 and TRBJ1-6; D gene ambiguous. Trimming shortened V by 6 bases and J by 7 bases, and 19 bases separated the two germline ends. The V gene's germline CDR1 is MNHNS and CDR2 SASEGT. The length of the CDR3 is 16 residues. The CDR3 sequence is CASRPGFWTFNSPLHF. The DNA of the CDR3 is TGTGCCAGCAGACCCGGTTTTTGGACCTTCAATTCACCCCTCCACTTT.

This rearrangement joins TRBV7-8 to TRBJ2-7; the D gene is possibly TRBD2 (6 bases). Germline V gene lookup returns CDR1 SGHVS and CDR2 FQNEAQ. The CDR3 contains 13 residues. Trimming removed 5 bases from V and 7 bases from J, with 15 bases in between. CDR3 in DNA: TGTGCCAGCAGCCGTCGACTAGAGGGTGAGCAGTACTTC. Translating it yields CASSRRLEGEQYF.

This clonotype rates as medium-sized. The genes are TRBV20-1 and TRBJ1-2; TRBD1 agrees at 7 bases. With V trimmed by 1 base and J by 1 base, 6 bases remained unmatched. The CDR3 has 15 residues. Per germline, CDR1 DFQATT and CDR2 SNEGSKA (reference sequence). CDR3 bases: TGCAGTGCTAGAGGACAGGGCCCTCTTAACTATGGCTACACCTTC. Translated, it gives CSARGQGPLNYGYTF.

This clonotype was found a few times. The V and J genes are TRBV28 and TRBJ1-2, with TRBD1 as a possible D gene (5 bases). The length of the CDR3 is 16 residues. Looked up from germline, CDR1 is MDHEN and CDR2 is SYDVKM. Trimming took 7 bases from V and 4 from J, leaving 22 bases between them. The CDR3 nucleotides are TGTGCCAGCACCCGGGCGGGGACTCCGTCCCGCTATGGCTACACCTTC. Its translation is CASTRAGTPSRYGYTF.

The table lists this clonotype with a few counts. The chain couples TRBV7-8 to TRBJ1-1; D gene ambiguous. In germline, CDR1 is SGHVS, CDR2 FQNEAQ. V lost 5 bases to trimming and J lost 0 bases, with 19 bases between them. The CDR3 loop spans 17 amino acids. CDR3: CASSRSQGFGLNTEAFF. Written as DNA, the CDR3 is TGTGCCAGCAGCCGGTCACAAGGTTTTGGGTTGAACACTGAAGCTTTCTTT.

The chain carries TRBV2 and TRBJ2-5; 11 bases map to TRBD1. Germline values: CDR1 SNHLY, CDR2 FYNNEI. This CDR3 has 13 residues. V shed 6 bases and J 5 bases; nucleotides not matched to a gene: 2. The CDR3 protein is CASSGQGAETQYF. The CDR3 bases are TGTGCCAGCAGCGGACAGGGGGCTGAGACCCAGTACTTC.

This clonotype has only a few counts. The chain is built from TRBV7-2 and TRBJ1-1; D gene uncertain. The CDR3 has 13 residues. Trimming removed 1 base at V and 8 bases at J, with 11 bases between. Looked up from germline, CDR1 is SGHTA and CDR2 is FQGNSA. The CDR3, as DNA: TGTGCCAGCAGCTTAGAGCCGACCAGAGAAGCTTTCTTT. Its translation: CASSLEPTREAFF.